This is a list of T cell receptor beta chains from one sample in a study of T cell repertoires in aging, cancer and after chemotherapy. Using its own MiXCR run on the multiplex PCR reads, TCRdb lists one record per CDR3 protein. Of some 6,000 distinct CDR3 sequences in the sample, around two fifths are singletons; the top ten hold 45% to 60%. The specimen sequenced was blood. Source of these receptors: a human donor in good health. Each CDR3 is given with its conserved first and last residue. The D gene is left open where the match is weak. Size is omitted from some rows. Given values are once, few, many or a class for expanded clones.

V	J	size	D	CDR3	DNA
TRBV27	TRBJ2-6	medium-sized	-	CASSQFTVGRANVLTF	TGTGCCAGCAGTCAATTTACAGTTGGCAGGGCCAACGTCCTGACTTTC
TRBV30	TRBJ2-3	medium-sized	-	CAWSQGGTDTQYF	TGTGCCTGGAGCCAGGGAGGCACAGATACGCAGTATTTT
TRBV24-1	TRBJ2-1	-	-	CATSKAGYYNEQFF	TGTGCCACCAGTAAGGCAGGGTACTACAATGAGCAGTTCTTC
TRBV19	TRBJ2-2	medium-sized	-	CASGKSTGELFF	TGTGCCAGTGGAAAGTCCACCGGGGAGCTGTTTTTT
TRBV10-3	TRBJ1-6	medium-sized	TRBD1	CAISVDDRGSNSPLHF	TGTGCCATCAGTGTTGACGACAGGGGGTCGAATTCACCCCTCCACTTT
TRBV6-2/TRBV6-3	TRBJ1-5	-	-	CASSFTQGFGQPQHF	TGTGCCAGCAGTTTCACCCAGGGATTCGGTCAGCCCCAGCATTTT
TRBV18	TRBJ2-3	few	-	CASTEWGLNTDTQYF	TGTGCCAGCACCGAGTGGGGCCTAAACACAGATACGCAGTATTTT
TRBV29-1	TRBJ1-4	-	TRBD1	CSVEGSVGTGGTNEKLFF	TGCAGCGTTGAAGGGTCGGTGGGGACAGGGGGAACTAATGAAAAACTGTTTTTT
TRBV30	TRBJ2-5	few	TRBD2	CAWSPIGGETQYF	TGTGCCTGGAGTCCAATCGGGGGGGAGACCCAGTACTTC
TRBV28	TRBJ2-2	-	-	CASSWGGPNTGELFF	TGTGCCAGCAGCTGGGGGGGGCCGAACACCGGGGAGCTGTTTTTT
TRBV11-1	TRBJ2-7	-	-	CASSSSPGDGPRPYEQYF	TGTGCCAGCAGTTCCTCCCCGGGGGACGGACCGAGACCTTACGAGCAGTACTTC
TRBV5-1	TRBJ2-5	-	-	CASSYPRGGGRETQYF	TGCGCCAGCAGCTACCCCCGGGGAGGGGGACGAGAGACCCAGTACTTC
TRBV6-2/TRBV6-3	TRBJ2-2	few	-	CASRPWGPGELFF	TGTGCCAGCAGGCCTTGGGGACCCGGGGAGCTGTTTTTT
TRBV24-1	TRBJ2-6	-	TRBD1	CATSDYRQGSVLTF	TGTGCCACCAGTGATTACCGACAGGGGTCGGTCCTGACTTTC
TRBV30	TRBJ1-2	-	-	CAWSVNRNGYTF	TGTGCCTGGAGTGTAAATCGAAATGGCTACACCTTC
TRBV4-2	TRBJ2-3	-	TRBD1	CASSQATGGVDTQYF	TGTGCCAGCAGCCAAGCAACAGGGGGCGTAGATACGCAGTATTTT
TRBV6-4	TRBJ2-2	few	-	CASSVENTGELFF	TGTGCCAGCAGTGTAGAGAACACCGGGGAGCTGTTTTTT
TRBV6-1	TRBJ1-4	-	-	CASRPTAGTTTNEKLFF	TGTGCCAGCAGGCCTACCGCAGGGACGACAACTAATGAAAAACTGTTTTTT
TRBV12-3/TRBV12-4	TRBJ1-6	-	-	CASTLGRVGNSPLHF	TGTGCCAGCACCCTTGGCAGGGTGGGGAATTCACCCCTCCACTTT
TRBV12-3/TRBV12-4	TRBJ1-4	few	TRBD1	CASRAQTGFGEKLFF	TGTGCCAGCAGGGCCCAGACAGGGTTCGGTGAAAAACTGTTTTTT
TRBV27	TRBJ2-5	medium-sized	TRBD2	CASSRGAGLAIETQYF	TGTGCCAGCAGCCGGGGGGCGGGACTAGCGATCGAGACCCAGTACTTC
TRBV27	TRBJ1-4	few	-	CASRGLNNEKLFF	TGTGCCAGCAGGGGGCTGAATAATGAAAAACTGTTTTTT
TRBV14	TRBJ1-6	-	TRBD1	CASSAQRGQGAEF	TGTGCCAGCAGCGCTCAACGAGGACAGGGGGCAGAGTTT
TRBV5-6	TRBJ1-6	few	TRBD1	CASSLATGGHGNSPLHF	TGTGCCAGCAGCTTGGCGACAGGGGGACATGGTAATTCACCCCTCCACTTT
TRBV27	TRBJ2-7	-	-	CASSLRPLWEQYF	TGTGCCAGCAGTTTGCGACCTTTGTGGGAGCAGTACTTC
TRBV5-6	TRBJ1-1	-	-	CASSLYRTGPTEAFF	TGTGCCAGCAGCTTGTATCGCACAGGGCCCACTGAAGCTTTCTTT
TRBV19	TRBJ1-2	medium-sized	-	CASHWGRTNYGYTF	TGTGCCTCACATTGGGGACGGACTAACTATGGCTACACCTTC
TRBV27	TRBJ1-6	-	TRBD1	CASSWEARRGTGTGYSPLHF	TGTGCCAGCAGTTGGGAAGCTAGGCGGGGTACCGGGACAGGATATTCACCCCTCCACTTT
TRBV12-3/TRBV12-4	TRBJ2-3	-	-	CASSGSSVDTQYF	TGTGCCAGCAGTGGCTCTTCGGTAGATACGCAGTATTTT
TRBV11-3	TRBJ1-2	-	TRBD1	CASSLPDRGGAGYTF	TGTGCCAGCAGCTTGCCGGACAGGGGAGGAGCTGGCTACACCTTC
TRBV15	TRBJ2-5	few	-	CATSRVSTGWETQYF	TGTGCCACCAGCAGAGTTTCTACAGGGTGGGAGACCCAGTACTTC
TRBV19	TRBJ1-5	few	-	CASSMGDSPNQPQHF	TGTGCCAGTAGTATGGGGGACTCCCCCAATCAGCCCCAGCATTTT
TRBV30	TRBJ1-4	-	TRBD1	CAWRETTGGHEKLFF	TGTGCCTGGAGAGAGACTACAGGGGGCCATGAAAAACTGTTTTTT
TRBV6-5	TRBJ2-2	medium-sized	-	CASSHTGELFF	TGTGCCAGCAGCCATACCGGGGAGCTGTTTTTT
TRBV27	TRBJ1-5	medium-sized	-	CASSLGRSSNQPQHF	TGTGCCAGCAGTCTAGGACGGAGTAGCAATCAGCCCCAGCATTTT
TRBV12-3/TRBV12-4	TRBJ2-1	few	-	CASSLVAREQFF	TGTGCCAGCAGCTTAGTTGCGCGTGAGCAGTTCTTC
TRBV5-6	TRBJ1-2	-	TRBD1	CASSQGTGTGGYGYTF	TGCGCCAGCAGCCAAGGGACCGGGACAGGGGGCTATGGCTACACCTTC
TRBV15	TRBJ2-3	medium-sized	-	CATSTADYTDTQYF	TGTGCCACCAGCACTGCAGATTACACAGATACGCAGTATTTT
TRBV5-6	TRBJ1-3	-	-	CASSSDRYSGNTIYF	TGTGCCAGCAGCTCCGACAGGTACTCTGGAAACACCATATATTTT